Sequencing of this TCR beta chain was carried out in a study of blood T cell repertoires in COVID-19. On the study more broadly: Samples taken during acute and convalescent COVID-19 were collected in the United States, Italy and Spain. Sample material is recorded as cDNA or gDNA derived from T cells, B-cell-depleted T cells, or PBMCs.

The method was immunoSEQ multiplex PCR; TCRdb's version includes in-frame clones alone and lacks a portion of them. Of about 140,000 clones in the sample, approximately 86% were seen once. V lost 9 bases, J lost 6 bases, and 10 bases stayed unmatched. This CDR3 comprises 14 residues. Per the germline V gene, CDR1 is WSHSY and CDR2 is SAAADI. Sequenced sample: peripheral blood. This chain uses TRBV10-2 with TRBJ1-4; 7 bases agree with TRBD1. This TCR came from a human donor in a cohort sampled during active COVID-19. The CDR3 sequence: CASGTAAEDEKLFF. CDR3 sequence (DNA): TGCGCCAGTGGGACAGCCGCCGAGGATGAAAAACTGTTTTTT.